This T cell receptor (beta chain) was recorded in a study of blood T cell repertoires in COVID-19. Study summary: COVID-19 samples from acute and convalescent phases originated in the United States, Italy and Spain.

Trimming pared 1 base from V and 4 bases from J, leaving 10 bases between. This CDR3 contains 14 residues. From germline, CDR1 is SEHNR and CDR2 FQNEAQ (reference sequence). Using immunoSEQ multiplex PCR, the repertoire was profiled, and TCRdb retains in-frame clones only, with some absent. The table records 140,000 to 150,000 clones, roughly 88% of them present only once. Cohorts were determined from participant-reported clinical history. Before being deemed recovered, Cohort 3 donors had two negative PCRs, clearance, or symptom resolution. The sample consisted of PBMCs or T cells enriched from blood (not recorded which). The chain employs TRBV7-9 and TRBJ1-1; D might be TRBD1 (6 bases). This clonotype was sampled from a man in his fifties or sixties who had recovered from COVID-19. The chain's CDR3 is CASSLGGGLTEAFF. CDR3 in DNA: TGTGCCAGCAGCTTAGGCGGGGGGCTCACTGAAGCTTTCTTT.